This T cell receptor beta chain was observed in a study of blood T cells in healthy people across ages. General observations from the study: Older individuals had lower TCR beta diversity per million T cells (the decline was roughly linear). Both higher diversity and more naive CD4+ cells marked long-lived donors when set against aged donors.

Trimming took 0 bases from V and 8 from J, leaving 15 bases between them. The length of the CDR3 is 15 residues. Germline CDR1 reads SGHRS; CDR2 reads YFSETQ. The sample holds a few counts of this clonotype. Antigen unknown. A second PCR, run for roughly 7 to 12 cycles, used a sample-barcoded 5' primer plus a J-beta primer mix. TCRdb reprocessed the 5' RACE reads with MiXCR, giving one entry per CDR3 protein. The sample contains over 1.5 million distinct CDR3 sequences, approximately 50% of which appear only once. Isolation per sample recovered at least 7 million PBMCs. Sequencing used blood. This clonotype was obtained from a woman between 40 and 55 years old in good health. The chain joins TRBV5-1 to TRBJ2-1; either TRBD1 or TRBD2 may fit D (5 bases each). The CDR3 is CASSLVLGVGDEQFF. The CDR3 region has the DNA TGCGCCAGCAGCTTGGTACTAGGGGTTGGCGATGAGCAGTTCTTC.